This entry lists 21 T cell receptor beta chains sequenced from one sample in a study of T cell responses to AZD1222 COVID-19 vaccine. Libraries were prepared by immunoSEQ multiplex PCR; TCRdb keeps only in-frame clonotypes and omits some of them. The table includes around 99,000 clones, roughly nine tenths detected once. The sequencing here drew on peripheral blood, taken 28 days after the second AZD1222 dose. The origin of the receptors is an adult who received the AZD1222 COVID-19 vaccine.

The genes are TRBV19 and TRBJ2-7; the D call may be TRBD1 or TRBD2 (7 bases each). The V end lost 3 bases, the J end lost 2 bases, and 17 bases lay between the germline ends. The germline CDR1 and CDR2 sequences are LNHDA and SQIVND (reference sequence). The length of the CDR3 is 16 residues. CDR3 residues: CASSMKNQGGTYEQYF. CDR3 coding DNA: TGTGCCAGTAGTATGAAAAACCAGGGGGGGACCTACGAGCAGTACTTC. Variable domain in full (rest from reference TRBV19 and TRBJ2-7): DGGITQSPKYLFRKEGQNVTLSCEQNLNHDAMYWYRQDPGQGLRLIYYSQIVNDFQKGDIAEGYSVSREKKESFPLTVTSAQKNPTAFYLCASSMKNQGGTYEQYFGPGTRLTVT.

This rearrangement joins TRBV27 to TRBJ2-7, with TRBD1 as a possible D gene (5 bases). The CDR3 is 14 residues long. CDR1 MNHEY and CDR2 SMNVEV come from the germline V gene (reference sequence). V lost 3 bases, J lost 2 bases, and 11 bases lay in between. CDR3 in amino acids: CASSFLGAPYEQYF. The CDR3 coding sequence is TGTGCCAGCAGTTTTCTAGGGGCCCCCTACGAGCAGTACTTC.

This clone was observed a single time. The rearrangement joins TRBV2 to TRBJ1-4; tentative D call: TRBD1 (5 bases). V was pared by 2 bases and J by 8 bases, with 12 bases between. The germline V gene has CDR1 SNHLY and CDR2 FYNNEI. The CDR3 has 14 residues. The CDR3 protein is CASSENGGFEKLFF. As DNA, the CDR3 is TGTGCCAGCAGTGAAAACGGGGGGTTCGAAAAACTGTTTTTT.

CDR3 loop: CASSTGTAYEQYF. DNA for the CDR3: TGCGCCAGCAGCACCGGGACAGCCTACGAGCAGTACTTC. The chain links TRBV5-1 to TRBJ2-7; 7 nucleotides line up with TRBD1. Trimming at V came to 4 bases and at J to 2 bases, leaving 3 bases not matched to a gene. From germline, CDR1 is SGHRS and CDR2 YFSETQ. The CDR3 has 13 amino acids.

The chain combines TRBV7-8 with TRBJ2-3; 9 bases are shared with TRBD1. The trim removed 2 bases at V and 3 bases at J, leaving 9 bases unmatched. From germline, CDR1 is SGHVS and CDR2 FQNEAQ. The CDR3 sequence is 17 residues long. The CDR3 reads CASSLPNRGRRTDTQYF. The CDR3 DNA reads as TGTGCCAGCAGCTTACCCAACAGGGGGCGTCGAACAGATACGCAGTATTTT.

The chain uses TRBV6-1 and TRBJ2-7; perhaps D is TRBD1 or TRBD2 (5 bases each). CDR1 is MNHNS, CDR2 SASEGT, per germline. CDR3 length: 13 residues. Trimming removed 3 bases at V and 4 bases at J, with 10 bases between. The CDR3 loop reads CASSDWGWYEQYF. In DNA, the CDR3 is TGTGCCAGCAGTGATTGGGGGTGGTACGAGCAGTACTTC.

V usage is TRBV6-5 and J usage is TRBJ1-1; TRBD1 agrees at 9 bases. The ends lost 8 bases at V and 9 bases at J; junction bases unmatched: 10. Germline V gene sequence: CDR1 MNHEY, CDR2 SVGAGI. There are 13 residues in the CDR3. The CDR3 reads CASGDRARGKAFF. The CDR3 coding sequence is TGTGCCAGCGGGGACAGGGCTCGAGGAAAAGCTTTCTTT.

This clone was seen just once. The genes are TRBV19 and TRBJ1-5, with a possible D match to TRBD1 (6 bases). The CDR3 is 13 residues long. Germline assignment: CDR1 LNHDA and CDR2 SQIVND (reference sequence). Trimming took off 2 bases at V and 5 bases at J, with 7 bases between the two ends. CDR3 nucleotides: TGTGCCAGTAGTATAAACAGGGATCAGCCCCAGCATTTT. This translates into CASSINRDQPQHF.

V and J are TRBV10-3 and TRBJ1-5; 8 bases match TRBD1. Germline CDR1 reads ENHRY; CDR2 reads SYGVKD. CDR3 size: 15 residues. V gave up 6 bases and J gave up 0 bases; unmatched junction bases: 4. DNA of the CDR3: TGTGCCATCAGCCCCGGGACAGGTAGCAATCAGCCCCAGCATTTT. It codes for CAISPGTGSNQPQHF.

The chain recombines TRBV24-1 with TRBJ1-5; tentatively, D is TRBD1 (5 bases). Germline V gene sequence: CDR1 KGHDR, CDR2 SFDVKD. Trimming stripped 3 bases from V and 5 bases from J, with 13 bases between. The CDR3 runs to 15 residues. CDR3 nucleotide sequence: TGTGCCACCAGTGATCCCGGGACGCCTTATCAGCCCCAGCATTTT. Protein product: CATSDPGTPYQPQHF.

This chain joins TRBV7-2 and TRBJ2-1, with TRBD2 matching over 12 bases. Losses at the gene ends were 3 bases for V and 4 bases for J; bases not matched to a gene: 4. Germline V gene sequence: CDR1 SGHTA, CDR2 FQGNSA. CDR3 length equals 16 residues. The CDR3 nucleotides read TGTGCCAGCAGCTTGTGGACTAGCGGGACGTACAATGAGCAGTTCTTC. This gives the protein CASSLWTSGTYNEQFF.

The V gene is TRBV10-1, the J gene TRBJ2-1, with D perhaps TRBD2 (5 bases). V gave up 3 bases and J gave up 0 bases, with 9 bases separating them. The CDR3 consists of 15 residues. Germline CDR1 and CDR2: WNHNN and SYGVQD (reference sequence). CDR3 protein: CASSEAASSYNEQFF. The CDR3 DNA reads TGCGCCAGCAGTGAAGCGGCGAGCTCCTACAATGAGCAGTTCTTC.

This clone was detected a few times. V and J are TRBV11-2 and TRBJ1-2, with D tentatively TRBD1 (5 bases). V lost 1 base to trimming and J lost 3 bases, with 12 bases between them. The CDR3 spans 15 residues. Germline values: CDR1 SGHAT, CDR2 FQNNGV. The CDR3 DNA reads TGTGCCAGCAGCTTAGGTCCCAGGGCCGACTATGGCTACACCTTC. Amino acid sequence: CASSLGPRADYGYTF.

The rearrangement joins TRBV7-2 to TRBJ2-1; 14 positions match TRBD2. This CDR3 spans 17 amino acids. Germline CDR1 SGHTA, CDR2 FQGNSA. Trimming removed 6 bases from V and 7 bases from J; junction bases left unmatched: 11. CDR3 in amino acids: CASSSPFGTSGSNEQFF. CDR3 bases: TGTGCCAGCAGTTCTCCCTTCGGGACTAGCGGGAGTAATGAGCAGTTCTTC.

The chain uses TRBV2 and TRBJ1-5; D may be TRBD1 (6 bases). CDR3 length: 15 residues. The germline V and J ends were trimmed by 2 bases and 7 bases, with 15 bases remaining between them. Looked up from germline, CDR1 is SNHLY and CDR2 is FYNNEI. CDR3 in DNA: TGTGCCAGCAGTGAAACAACGGGGGGCGGACAGCCCCAGCATTTT. It encodes CASSETTGGGQPQHF.

The rearrangement links TRBV4-2 to TRBJ2-2; 7 bases match TRBD1. The germline V gene encodes CDR1 LGHNA and CDR2 YNFKEQ. CDR3 length equals 17 residues. V trimming: 1 base; J trimming: 5 bases; junction bases outside the gene matches: 10. In nucleotides, the CDR3 is TGTGCCAGCAGCCAAGTATTGAGGGGGCGCCCTACCGGGGAGCTGTTTTTT. Protein sequence: CASSQVLRGRPTGELFF.

The chain combines TRBV7-2 with TRBJ2-3, with 10 bases identical to TRBD2. The germline gives CDR1 SGHTA, CDR2 FQGNSA. With V trimmed by 7 bases and J by 2 bases, 9 bases remained unmatched. The CDR3 is made up of 16 amino acids. This chain's CDR3 is CASTPSGSTVTDTQYF. The CDR3 region has the DNA TGTGCCAGCACCCCTAGCGGGAGTACGGTCACAGATACGCAGTATTTT.

V gene TRBV10-3 combines with J gene TRBJ1-4; D not resolved. CDR1 and CDR2 from the germline V gene are ENHRY and SYGVKD. Trimming took 7 bases from V and 6 from J, leaving 12 bases between them. There are 13 residues in the CDR3. Here the CDR3 reads CAITRSTDEKLFF. The CDR3 coding sequence is TGTGCCATCACCAGATCTACGGATGAAAAACTGTTTTTT.

The table lists this clone with a count of one. This chain joins TRBV30 and TRBJ1-2, with a weak D call TRBD1 (5 bases). Between the trimmed V and J ends, which lost 7 bases and 4 bases, there was a span of 10 bases. This CDR3 comprises 11 residues. Germline CDR1 GTSNPN, CDR2 SVGIG (reference sequence). The DNA of the CDR3 is TGTGCCTCCAGGGAACCCTATGGCTACACCTTC. Its translation is CASREPYGYTF. Complete variable domain (other parts from reference TRBV30 and TRBJ1-2): SQTIHQWPATLVQPVGSPLSLECTVEGTSNPNLYWYRQAAGRGLQLLFYSVGIGQISSEVPQNLSASRPQDRQFILSSKKLLLSDSGFYLCASREPYGYTFGSGTRLTVV.

The chain links TRBV28 to TRBJ2-3, with D possibly TRBD1 on 5 matching bases. The CDR3 contains 13 residues. V was shortened by 6 bases and J by 4 bases, with 11 bases between the two germline ends. Germline values: CDR1 MDHEN, CDR2 SYDVKM. CDR3 DNA sequence: TGTGCCAGCAGACTTCAGGGTTCAGATACGCAGTATTTT. This codes for CASRLQGSDTQYF.

CDR3 region: CASSRAFGFYGYTF. The CDR3 region has the DNA TGTGCCAGTAGTCGTGCGTTTGGCTTCTATGGCTACACCTTC. V gene TRBV19 combines with J gene TRBJ1-2; D is undetermined. Germline V gene sequence: CDR1 LNHDA, CDR2 SQIVND (reference sequence). There are 14 residues in the CDR3. With 5 bases removed from V and 4 bases from J, the gap between germline ends came to 14 bases.